These T cell receptor beta chains were read from a single sample in a study of shared clonotypes between healthy human individuals. Repertoires were generated with immunoSEQ multiplex PCR, while TCRdb's copy carries only in-frame clones and drops some. The sample holds 950,000 to 1,200,000 clones; approximately 77% are singletons and the top ten take about 0.89%. The sample consisted of memory CD4+ T cells from PBMCs. All receptors derive from a man aged 18 to 29 in good health. Some clones in this sample may be carry-over from other donors' samples. CDR3s include the opening cysteine and the closing phenylalanine or tryptophan. The order of the fields is D gene, J gene, V gene, CDR3 protein, CDR3 DNA. D genes are given only for firm matches.

NA,TRBJ1-1,TRBV2,CASSLWTETNTEAFF,TGTGCCAGCAGTTTATGGACAGAGACTAACACTGAAGCTTTCTTT
NA,TRBJ2-5,TRBV7-9,CASSFISETQYF,TGTGCCAGCAGCTTTATCTCGGAGACCCAGTACTTC
NA,TRBJ2-2,TRBV29-1,CSVESFGGSGVTGELFF,TGCAGCGTTGAAAGTTTTGGAGGGTCGGGAGTCACCGGGGAGCTGTTTTTT
NA,TRBJ2-5,TRBV29-1,CSVVPSGETQYF,TGCAGCGTTGTTCCCAGTGGAGAGACCCAGTACTTC
NA,TRBJ2-3,TRBV6-6,CASTRGLGAQYF,TGTGCCAGCACCCGGGGGCTGGGAGCGCAGTATTTT
NA,TRBJ1-2,TRBV19,CASSGTGRDGYTF,TGTGCCAGTAGTGGTACAGGGCGGGATGGCTACACCTTC
TRBD1,TRBJ1-1,TRBV6-5,CASRPQGMSTEAFF,TGTGCCAGCAGGCCACAGGGGATGAGCACTGAAGCTTTCTTT
NA,TRBJ1-5,TRBV28,CASSFGVRVNQPQHF,TGTGCCAGCAGTTTTGGGGTTCGGGTAAATCAGCCCCAGCATTTT
NA,TRBJ2-3,TRBV10-1,CASSSAGDTQYF,TGCGCCAGCAGTTCCGCGGGGGATACGCAGTATTTT
NA,TRBJ1-1,TRBV29-1,CSAVLDTEAFF,TGCAGCGCTGTACTAGACACTGAAGCTTTCTTT
TRBD2,TRBJ2-7,TRBV11-2,CASSPMWGLAGEYDEQYF,TGTGCCAGCAGCCCGATGTGGGGACTAGCGGGAGAATACGACGAGCAGTACTTC